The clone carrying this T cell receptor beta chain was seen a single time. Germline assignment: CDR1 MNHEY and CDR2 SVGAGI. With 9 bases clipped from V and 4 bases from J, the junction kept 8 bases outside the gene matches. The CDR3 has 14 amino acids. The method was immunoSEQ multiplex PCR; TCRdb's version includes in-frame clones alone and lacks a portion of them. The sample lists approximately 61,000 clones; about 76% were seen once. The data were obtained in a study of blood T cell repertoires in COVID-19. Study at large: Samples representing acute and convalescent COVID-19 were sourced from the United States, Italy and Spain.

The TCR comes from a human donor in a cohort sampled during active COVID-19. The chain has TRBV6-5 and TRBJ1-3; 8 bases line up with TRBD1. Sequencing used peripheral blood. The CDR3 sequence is CASTDRANGNTIYF. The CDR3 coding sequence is TGTGCCAGTACGGACAGGGCGAACGGAAACACCATATATTTT.